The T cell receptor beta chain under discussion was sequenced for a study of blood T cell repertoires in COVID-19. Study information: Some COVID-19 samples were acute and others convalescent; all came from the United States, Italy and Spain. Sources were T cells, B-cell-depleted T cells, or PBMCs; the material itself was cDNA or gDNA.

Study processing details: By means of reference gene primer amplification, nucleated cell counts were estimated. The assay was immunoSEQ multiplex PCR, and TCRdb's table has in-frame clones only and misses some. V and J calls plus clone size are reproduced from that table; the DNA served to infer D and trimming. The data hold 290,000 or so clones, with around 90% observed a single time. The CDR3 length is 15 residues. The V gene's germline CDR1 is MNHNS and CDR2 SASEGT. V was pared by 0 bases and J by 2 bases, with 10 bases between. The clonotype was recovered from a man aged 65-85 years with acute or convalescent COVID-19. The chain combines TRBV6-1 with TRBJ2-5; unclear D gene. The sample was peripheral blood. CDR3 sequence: CASSEAPRFQETQYF. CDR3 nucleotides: TGTGCCAGCAGTGAAGCCCCGAGATTTCAAGAGACCCAGTACTTC.